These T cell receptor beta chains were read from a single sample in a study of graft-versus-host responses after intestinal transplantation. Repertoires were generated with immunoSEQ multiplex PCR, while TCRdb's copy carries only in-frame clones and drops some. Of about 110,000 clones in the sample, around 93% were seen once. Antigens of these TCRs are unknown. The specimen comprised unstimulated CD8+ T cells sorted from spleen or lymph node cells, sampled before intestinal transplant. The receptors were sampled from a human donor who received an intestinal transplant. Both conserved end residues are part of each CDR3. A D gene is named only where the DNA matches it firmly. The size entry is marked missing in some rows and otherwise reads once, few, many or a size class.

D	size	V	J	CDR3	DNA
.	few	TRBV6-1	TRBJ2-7	CASSGVYEQYF	TGTGCCAGCAGTGGGGTATACGAGCAGTACTTC
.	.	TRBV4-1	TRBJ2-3	CASSQEGLTSTDTQYF	TGCGCCAGCAGCCAAGAGGGCCTAACTAGCACAGATACGCAGTATTTT
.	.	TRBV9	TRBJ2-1	CASSLGNEQFF	TGTGCCAGCAGCCTCGGTAATGAGCAGTTCTTC
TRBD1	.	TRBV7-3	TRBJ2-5	CASGDRVQETQYF	TGTGCCAGCGGGGACAGGGTCCAAGAGACCCAGTACTTC
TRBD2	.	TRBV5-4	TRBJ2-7	CASSLVGTSGEQYF	TGTGCCAGCAGCTTGGTAGGCACTAGCGGCGAGCAGTACTTC
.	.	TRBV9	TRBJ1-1	CASSVFGVDTEAFF	TGTGCCAGCAGCGTCTTCGGGGTCGACACTGAAGCTTTCTTT
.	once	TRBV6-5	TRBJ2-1	CASSYLGEQFF	TGTGCCAGCAGTTATCTAGGCGAGCAGTTCTTC
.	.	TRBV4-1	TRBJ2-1	CASSQEGVRDEQFF	TGCGCCAGCAGCCAAGAGGGTGTGCGGGATGAGCAGTTCTTC
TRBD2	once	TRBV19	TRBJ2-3	CASSRGSGVFTDTQYF	TGTGCCAGTAGTAGAGGTAGCGGGGTATTCACAGATACGCAGTATTTT
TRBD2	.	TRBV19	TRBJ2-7	CASSIVKRDYYEQYF	TGTGCCAGTAGTATAGTAAAGCGGGACTACTACGAGCAGTACTTC
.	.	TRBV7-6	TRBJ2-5	CASSAQGGKETQYF	TGTGCCAGCAGCGCTCAGGGTGGGAAGGAGACCCAGTACTTC
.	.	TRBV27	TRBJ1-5	CASSYRGGQPQHF	TGTGCCAGCAGTTACCGGGGGGGTCAGCCCCAGCATTTT
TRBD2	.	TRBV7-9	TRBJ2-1	CASSLVGLADMENEQFF	TGTGCCAGCAGCTTAGTAGGACTAGCGGACATGGAGAATGAGCAGTTCTTC
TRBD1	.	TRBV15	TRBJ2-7	CATSNPGTGTYEQYF	TGTGCCACCAGCAACCCCGGGACAGGGACCTACGAGCAGTACTTC
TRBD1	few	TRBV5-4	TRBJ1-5	CASSLGQGQPQHF	TGTGCCAGCAGCTTGGGACAGGGGCAGCCCCAGCATTTT
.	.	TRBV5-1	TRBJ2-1	CASNPRGSPTREQFF	TGCGCCAGCAACCCGAGGGGTTCCCCTACAAGGGAGCAGTTCTTC
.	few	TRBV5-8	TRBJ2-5	CASSEETQYF	TGTGCCAGCAGTGAGGAGACCCAGTACTTC
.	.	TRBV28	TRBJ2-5	CASSLGTGTGETQYF	TGTGCCAGCAGTTTGGGTACAGGGACCGGGGAGACCCAGTACTTC
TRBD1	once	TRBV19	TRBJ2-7	CASSIGTGGNEQYF	TGTGCCAGTAGTATAGGGACAGGGGGGAACGAGCAGTACTTC
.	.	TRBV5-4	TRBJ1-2	CASSLYRTNYGYTF	TGTGCCAGCAGCTTGTATAGGACTAACTATGGCTACACCTTC
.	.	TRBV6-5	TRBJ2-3	CASSLGADTQYF	TGTGCCAGCAGTTTGGGGGCAGATACGCAGTATTTT
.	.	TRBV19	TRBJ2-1	CASSMWPSNNEQFF	TGTGCCAGTAGTATGTGGCCCAGTAACAATGAGCAGTTCTTC
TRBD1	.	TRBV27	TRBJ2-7	CASSFGQGGGEQYF	TGTGCCAGCAGTTTCGGACAGGGAGGAGGCGAGCAGTACTTC
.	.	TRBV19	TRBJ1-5	CASSISITASNQPQHF	TGTGCCAGTAGTATAAGTATTACAGCTAGCAATCAGCCCCAGCATTTT
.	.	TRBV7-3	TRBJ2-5	CASSFRGRTMETQYF	TGTGCCAGCAGTTTCCGCGGGCGGACGATGGAGACCCAGTACTTC
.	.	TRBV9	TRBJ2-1	CASSVGQRSYNEQFF	TGTGCCAGCAGCGTAGGGCAGCGCTCCTACAATGAGCAGTTCTTC
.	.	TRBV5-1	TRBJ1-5	CASSPGLGGGQPQHF	TGCGCCAGCAGCCCTGGTTTGGGGGGCGGGCAGCCCCAGCATTTT